Described below is a single T cell receptor (beta chain) sequence and its context. Here immunoSEQ multiplex PCR was the method, and the copy in TCRdb shows in-frame clones only, minus some. The sample records approximately 470,000 clones, about nine tenths being singletons. Participants spanned ages about 18 to 95 years and resided in roughly 26 US areas. Two negative PCRs, clearance, or symptom resolution characterized the recovered Cohort 3 donors. This sample was included in a study of blood T cell repertoires in COVID-19. Study as a whole: The origin of the acute and convalescent COVID-19 samples was the United States, Italy and Spain. T cells, B-cell-depleted T cells, or PBMCs provided the cDNA or gDNA that served as material.

The V gene lost 2 bases and the J gene lost 0 bases, with 15 bases spanning the gap. CDR1 and CDR2 from the germline V gene are MDHEN and SYDVKM. The CDR3 is made up of 17 amino acids. The chain is built from TRBV28 and TRBJ2-3, with D possibly matching TRBD2 (6 bases). This clonotype originated in a young woman who had recovered from COVID-19. The source material was PBMCs or T cells enriched from blood (not recorded which). In DNA, the CDR3 is TGTGCCAGCAGTTTAGGGGAGGTCCTCTCTAGCACAGATACGCAGTATTTT. Encoded protein: CASSLGEVLSSTDTQYF.